This entry lists 5 T cell receptor beta chains sequenced from one sample in a study of blood T cell repertoires in COVID-19. The method was immunoSEQ multiplex PCR; TCRdb's version includes in-frame clones alone and lacks a portion of them. Seen here are 300,000 to 350,000 clones, roughly 90% observed once, and the top ten hold 7.5% to 10%. Sequencing was performed on peripheral blood. All receptors come from a man under 40 with COVID-19, enrolled during active disease.

The chain is built from TRBV24-1 and TRBJ1-2; TRBD1 might be the D (5 bases). The germline V gene encodes CDR1 KGHDR and CDR2 SFDVKD. The CDR3 runs to 15 residues. Trimming left V 2 bases short and J 8 bases short, with 17 bases between. The CDR3 DNA sequence: TGTGCCACCAGTGATTCGGGCAGGGCCATGGACGGCTACACCTTC. This gives the protein CATSDSGRAMDGYTF.

The rearrangement joins TRBV7-9 to TRBJ2-7, with 7 bases matching TRBD2. Germline lookup yields CDR1 SEHNR and CDR2 FQNEAQ (reference sequence). With 6 bases clipped from V and 5 bases from J, the junction kept 10 bases outside the gene matches. CDR3 length equals 14 residues. The CDR3 sequence: CASRVGRGIDEQYF. CDR3 DNA: TGTGCCAGCAGAGTCGGGCGGGGGATCGACGAGCAGTACTTC.

The chain recombines TRBV5-6 with TRBJ2-7, with 10 bases identical to TRBD2. The CDR3 spans 15 residues. The V segment lost 1 base and the J segment 4 bases; nucleotides outside the gene matches: 5. CDR1 is SGHDT, CDR2 YYEEEE, per germline. CDR3 sequence: CASSLMSSGRYEQYF. CDR3 DNA sequence: TGTGCCAGCAGCTTGATGTCTAGCGGGAGATACGAGCAGTACTTC.

This rearrangement joins TRBV28 to TRBJ2-2; TRBD2 agrees at 7 bases. The CDR3 consists of 15 residues. Germline CDR1 is MDHEN and CDR2 is SYDVKM. The V segment lost 3 bases and the J segment 4 bases; nucleotides outside the gene matches: 5. Written as DNA, the CDR3 is TGTGCCAGCAGTTTGGGAGGGGAAGGCACCGGGGAGCTGTTTTTT. Its translation is CASSLGGEGTGELFF.

J is TRBJ1-1 and V is TRBV7-8, with D possibly TRBD1 on 5 matching bases. Germline assignment: CDR1 SGHVS and CDR2 FQNEAQ. This CDR3 has 14 amino acids. The V end lost 5 bases, the J end lost 0 bases, and 10 bases lay between the germline ends. This CDR3 is CASSPTVVNTEAFF. The CDR3 bases are TGTGCCAGCAGCCCGACAGTGGTGAACACTGAAGCTTTCTTT.